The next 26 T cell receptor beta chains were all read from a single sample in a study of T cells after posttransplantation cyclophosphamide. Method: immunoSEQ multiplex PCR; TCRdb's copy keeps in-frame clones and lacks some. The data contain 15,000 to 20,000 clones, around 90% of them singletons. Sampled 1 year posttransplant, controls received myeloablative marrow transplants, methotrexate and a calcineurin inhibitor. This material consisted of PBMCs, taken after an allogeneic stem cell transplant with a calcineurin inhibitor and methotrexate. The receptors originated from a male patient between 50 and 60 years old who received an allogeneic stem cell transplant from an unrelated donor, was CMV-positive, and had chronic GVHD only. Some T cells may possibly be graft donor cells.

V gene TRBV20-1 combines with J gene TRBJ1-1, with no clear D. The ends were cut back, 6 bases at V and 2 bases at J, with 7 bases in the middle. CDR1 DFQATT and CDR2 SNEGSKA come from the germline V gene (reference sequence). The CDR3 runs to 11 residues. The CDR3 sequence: CSANINTEAFF. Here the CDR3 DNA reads TGCAGTGCGAACATTAACACTGAAGCTTTCTTT.

In DNA, the CDR3 is TGTGCCAGCAGCACCTTAACAGGCACCGGGGAGCTGTTTTTT. This encodes CASSTLTGTGELFF. V is TRBV7-9 and J is TRBJ2-2; tentatively, D is TRBD1 (5 bases). Germline CDR1 SEHNR, CDR2 FQNEAQ (reference sequence). The V end lost 5 bases, the J end lost 4 bases, and 11 bases lay between the germline ends. CDR3 length equals 14 residues. Supplemented by reference TRBV7-9 and TRBJ2-2, the full variable domain reads DTGVSQNPRHKITKRGQNVTFRCDPISEHNRLYWYRQTLGQGPEFLTYFQNEAQLEKSRLLSDRFSAERPKGSFSTLEIQRTEQGDSAMYLCASSTLTGTGELFFGEGSRLTVL.

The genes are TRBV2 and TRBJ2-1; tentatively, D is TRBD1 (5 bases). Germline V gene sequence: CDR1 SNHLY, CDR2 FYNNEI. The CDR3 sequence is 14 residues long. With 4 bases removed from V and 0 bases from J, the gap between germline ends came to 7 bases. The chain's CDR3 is CASSADSSYNEQFF. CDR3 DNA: TGTGCCAGCAGTGCAGACAGCTCCTACAATGAGCAGTTCTTC.

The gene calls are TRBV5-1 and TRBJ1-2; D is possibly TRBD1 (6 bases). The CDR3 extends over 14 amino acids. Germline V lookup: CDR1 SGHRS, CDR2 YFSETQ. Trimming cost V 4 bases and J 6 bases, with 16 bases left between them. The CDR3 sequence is CASSIRGRADGYTF. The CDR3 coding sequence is TGCGCCAGCAGCATTAGGGGGAGGGCGGATGGCTACACCTTC.

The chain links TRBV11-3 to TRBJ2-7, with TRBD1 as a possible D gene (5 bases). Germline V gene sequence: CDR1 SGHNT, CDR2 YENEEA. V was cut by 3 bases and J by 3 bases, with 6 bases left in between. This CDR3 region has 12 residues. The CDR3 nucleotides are TGTGCCAGCAGCTTGGGGCTCTACGAGCAGTACTTC. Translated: CASSLGLYEQYF.

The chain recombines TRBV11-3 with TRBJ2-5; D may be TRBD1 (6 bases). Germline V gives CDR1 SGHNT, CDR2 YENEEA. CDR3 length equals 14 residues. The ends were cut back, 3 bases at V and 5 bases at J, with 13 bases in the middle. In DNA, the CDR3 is TGTGCCAGCAGCTTGTCCACAGGGCGCGAGACCCAGTACTTC. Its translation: CASSLSTGRETQYF.

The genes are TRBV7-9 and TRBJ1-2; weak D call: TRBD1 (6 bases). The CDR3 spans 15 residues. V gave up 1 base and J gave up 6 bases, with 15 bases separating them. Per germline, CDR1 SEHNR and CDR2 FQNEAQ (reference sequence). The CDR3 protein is CASSLVTGSYHGYTF. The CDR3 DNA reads TGTGCCAGCAGCTTAGTTACAGGGAGTTATCATGGCTACACCTTC.

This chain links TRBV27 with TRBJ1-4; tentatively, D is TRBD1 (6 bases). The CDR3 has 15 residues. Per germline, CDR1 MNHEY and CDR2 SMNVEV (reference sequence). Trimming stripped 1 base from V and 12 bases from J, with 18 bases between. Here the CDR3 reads CASSLLGGGEVELFF. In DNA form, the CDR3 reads TGTGCCAGCAGTTTATTGGGGGGGGGCGAGGTGGAACTGTTTTTT.

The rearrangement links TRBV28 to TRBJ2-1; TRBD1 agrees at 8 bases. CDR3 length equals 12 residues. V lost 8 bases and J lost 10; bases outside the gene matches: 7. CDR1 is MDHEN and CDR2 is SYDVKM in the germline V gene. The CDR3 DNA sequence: TGTGCCAGCCAAGGGACAGGCAGGGAGCAGTTCTTC. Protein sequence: CASQGTGREQFF. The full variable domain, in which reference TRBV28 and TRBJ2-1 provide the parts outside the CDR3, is DVKVTQSSRYLVKRTGEKVFLECVQDMDHENMFWYRQDPGLGLRLIYFSYDVKMKEKGDIPEGYSVSREKKERFSLILESASTNQTSMYLCASQGTGREQFFGPGTRLTVL.

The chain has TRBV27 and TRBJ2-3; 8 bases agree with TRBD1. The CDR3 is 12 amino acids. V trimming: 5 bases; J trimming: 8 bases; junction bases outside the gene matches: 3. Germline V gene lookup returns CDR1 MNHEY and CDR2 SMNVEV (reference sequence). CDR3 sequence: CASSTQGATQYF. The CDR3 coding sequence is TGTGCCAGCAGTACGCAGGGGGCTACGCAGTATTTT.

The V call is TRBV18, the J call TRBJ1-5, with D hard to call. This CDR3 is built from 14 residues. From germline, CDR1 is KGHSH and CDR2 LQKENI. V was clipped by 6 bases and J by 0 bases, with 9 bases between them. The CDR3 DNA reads TGTGCCAGCTCTACCTATACTAGCAATCAGCCCCAGCATTTT. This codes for CASSTYTSNQPQHF.

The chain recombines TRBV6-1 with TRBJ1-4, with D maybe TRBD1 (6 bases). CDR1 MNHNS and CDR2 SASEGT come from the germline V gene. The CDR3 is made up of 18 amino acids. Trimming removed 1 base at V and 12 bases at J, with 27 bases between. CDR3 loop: CASSEGLGQPIVKVELFF. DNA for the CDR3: TGTGCCAGCAGTGAAGGTTTAGGACAGCCGATAGTAAAGGTTGAACTGTTTTTT.

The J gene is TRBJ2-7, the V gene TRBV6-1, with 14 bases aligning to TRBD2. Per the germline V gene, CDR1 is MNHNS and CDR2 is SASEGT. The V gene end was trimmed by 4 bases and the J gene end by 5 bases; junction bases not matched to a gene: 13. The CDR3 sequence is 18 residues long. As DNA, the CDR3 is TGTGCCAGCAGTGCTCCGGGACTAGCGGGAGAAGTACGGGACGAGCAGTACTTC. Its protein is CASSAPGLAGEVRDEQYF.

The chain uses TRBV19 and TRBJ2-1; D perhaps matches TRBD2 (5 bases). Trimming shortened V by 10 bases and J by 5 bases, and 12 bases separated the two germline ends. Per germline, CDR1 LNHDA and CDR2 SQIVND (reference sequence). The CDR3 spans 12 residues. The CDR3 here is CATAAENNEQFF. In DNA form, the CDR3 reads TGTGCCACCGCAGCGGAAAACAATGAGCAGTTCTTC.

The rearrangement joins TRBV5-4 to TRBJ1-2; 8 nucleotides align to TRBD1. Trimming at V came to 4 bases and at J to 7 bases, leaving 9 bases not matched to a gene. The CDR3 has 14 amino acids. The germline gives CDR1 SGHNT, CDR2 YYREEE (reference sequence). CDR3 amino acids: CASSTGQGQTGYTF. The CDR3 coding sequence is TGTGCCAGCAGCACCGGACAGGGCCAGACTGGCTACACCTTC.

The CDR3 coding sequence is TGTGCCAGCAGCTTAAACTGGGGGCATGAGCAGTTCTTC. The encoded protein is CASSLNWGHEQFF. The V call is TRBV7-3, the J call TRBJ2-1, with a tentative D call TRBD1 (6 bases). V was cut by 1 base and J by 8 bases, with 9 bases left in between. Germline V gene sequence: CDR1 SGHTA, CDR2 FQGTGA. The CDR3 contains 13 residues.

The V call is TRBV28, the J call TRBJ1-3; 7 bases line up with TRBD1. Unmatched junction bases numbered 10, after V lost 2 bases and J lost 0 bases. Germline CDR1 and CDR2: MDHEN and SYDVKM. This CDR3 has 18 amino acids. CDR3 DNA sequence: TGTGCCAGCAGTTTAACAATTTGGGGACAGAGCTCTGGAAACACCATATATTTT. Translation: CASSLTIWGQSSGNTIYF. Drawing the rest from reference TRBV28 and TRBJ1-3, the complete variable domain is DVKVTQSSRYLVKRTGEKVFLECVQDMDHENMFWYRQDPGLGLRLIYFSYDVKMKEKGDIPEGYSVSREKKERFSLILESASTNQTSMYLCASSLTIWGQSSGNTIYFGEGSWLTVV.

CDR3 in DNA: TGTGCTAGTGGTGGTCCTAGGTACGAGCAGTACTTC. Translation: CASGGPRYEQYF. This chain joins TRBV12-5 and TRBJ2-7; D is ambiguous. Germline V gives CDR1 LGHNT, CDR2 FRNRAP. The CDR3 runs 12 residues. Trimming stripped 5 bases from V and 4 bases from J, with 9 bases between.

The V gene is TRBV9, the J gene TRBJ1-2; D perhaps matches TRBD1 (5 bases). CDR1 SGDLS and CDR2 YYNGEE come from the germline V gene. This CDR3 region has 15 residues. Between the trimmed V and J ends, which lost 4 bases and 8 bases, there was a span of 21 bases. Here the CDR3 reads CASSLRDLPPGGYTF. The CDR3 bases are TGTGCCAGCAGCTTGCGGGACCTACCCCCGGGGGGCTACACCTTC.

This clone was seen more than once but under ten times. CDR3 coding DNA: TGTGCCAGCAGCCTCCTAGGAGCTTCTTCCTACGAGCAGTACTTC. Translation gives CASSLLGASSYEQYF. The chain has TRBV21-1 and TRBJ2-7; TRBD2 reflects the table's D call only, with no check against the DNA. TRBV21-1 is recorded as a pseudogene. The CDR3 is made up of 15 amino acids.

CDR3 nucleotide sequence: TGCGCCAGCAGCCAAGAGCTGGGAGGGAGGAATTCACCCCTCCACTTT. It encodes CASSQELGGRNSPLHF. The chain uses TRBV4-1 and TRBJ1-6; D ambiguous. This CDR3 is 16 amino acids long. Germline V gives CDR1 MGHRA, CDR2 YSYEKL. Trimming removed 0 bases from V and 7 bases from J, with 13 bases in between.

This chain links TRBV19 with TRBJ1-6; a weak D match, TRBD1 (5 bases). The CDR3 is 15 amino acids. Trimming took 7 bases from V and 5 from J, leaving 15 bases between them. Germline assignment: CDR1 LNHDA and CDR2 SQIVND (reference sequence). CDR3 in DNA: TGTGCCAGTATGCCGGGACTTTTAGATAATTCACCCCTCCACTTT. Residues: CASMPGLLDNSPLHF.

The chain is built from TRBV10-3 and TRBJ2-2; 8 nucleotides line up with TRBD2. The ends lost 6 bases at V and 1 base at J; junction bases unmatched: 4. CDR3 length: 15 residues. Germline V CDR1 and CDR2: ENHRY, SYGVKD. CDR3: CAISTGTRNTGELFF. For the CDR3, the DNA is TGTGCCATCAGCACCGGGACTAGGAACACCGGGGAGCTGTTTTTT.

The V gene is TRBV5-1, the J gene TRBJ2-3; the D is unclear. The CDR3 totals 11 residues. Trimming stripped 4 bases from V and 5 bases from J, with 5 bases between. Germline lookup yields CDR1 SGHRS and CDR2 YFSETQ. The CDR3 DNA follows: TGCGCCAGCAGCGCCGGAGATACGCAGTATTTT. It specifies CASSAGDTQYF.

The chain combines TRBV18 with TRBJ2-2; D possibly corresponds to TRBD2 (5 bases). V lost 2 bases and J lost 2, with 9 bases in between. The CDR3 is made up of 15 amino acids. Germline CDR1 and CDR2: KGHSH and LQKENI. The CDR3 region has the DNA TGTGCCAGCTCACCATTTCGGGGAAACACCGGGGAGCTGTTTTTT. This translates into CASSPFRGNTGELFF. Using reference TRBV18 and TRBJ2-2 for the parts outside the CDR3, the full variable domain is NAGVMQNPRHLVRRRGQEARLRCSPMKGHSHVYWYRQLPEEGLKFMVYLQKENIIDESGMPKERFSAEFPKEGPSILRIQQVVRGDSAAYFCASSPFRGNTGELFFGEGSRLTVL.

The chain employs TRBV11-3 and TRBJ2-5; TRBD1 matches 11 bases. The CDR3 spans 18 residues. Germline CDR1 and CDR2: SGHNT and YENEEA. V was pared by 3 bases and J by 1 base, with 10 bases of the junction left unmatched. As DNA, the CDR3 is TGTGCCAGCAGCTTGAGCCGGTCCGGGACAGGGGGCCAAGAGACCCAGTACTTC. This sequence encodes CASSLSRSGTGGQETQYF.